Below, 22 T cell receptor beta chains from the same sample are listed, as sequenced in a study of blood T cell repertoires in COVID-19. Here immunoSEQ multiplex PCR was the method, and the copy in TCRdb shows in-frame clones only, minus some. This sample has around 100,000 clones; about 87% occur once, and the top ten carry around 15%. Sequencing used peripheral blood. These receptor sequences come from a man aged 45-65 years with acute or convalescent COVID-19.

CDR3 coding DNA: TGTGCCAGCAGTGAATCGGGCGGGAACTATGGCTACACCTTC. Its protein is CASSESGGNYGYTF. The J gene is TRBJ1-2, the V gene TRBV25-1; D unresolved. V lost 1 base and J 2 bases, leaving 8 bases between the germline ends. Germline CDR1 and CDR2: MGHDK and SYGVNS. This CDR3 contains 14 residues.

J is TRBJ2-3 and V is TRBV6-2 or TRBV6-3, with 9 nucleotides matching TRBD2. In germline, CDR1 is MNHEY, CDR2 SVGEGT. This CDR3 contains 15 residues. The J segment lost 10 bases and the V segment lost 2 bases, leaving 10 bases of the junction unmatched. CDR3 amino acids: CASSYAPSGIQSQYF. CDR3 DNA sequence: TGTGCCAGCAGTTACGCCCCTAGCGGGATTCAGTCGCAGTATTTT.

The V and J genes are TRBV24-1 and TRBJ2-3; D perhaps matches TRBD1 (5 bases). Germline V CDR1 and CDR2: KGHDR, SFDVKD. Deletions cut 9 bases from V and 2 bases from J, with 14 bases between. The CDR3 runs 14 residues. The CDR3 spells CATRGRGSTDTQYF. Here the CDR3 DNA reads TGTGCCACCCGCGGAAGGGGATCCACAGATACGCAGTATTTT.

The chain joins TRBV28 to TRBJ1-6; no firm D call. Germline-derived CDR1 and CDR2 are MDHEN and SYDVKM. The ends were cut back, 1 base at V and 10 bases at J, with 17 bases in the middle. CDR3 length: 16 amino acids. As DNA, the CDR3 is TGTGCCAGCAGTTTATATGAGCTGGGCACACCCTCACCCCTCCACTTT. Amino acid sequence: CASSLYELGTPSPLHF.

This clone has just a few counts. The rearrangement uses TRBV24-1 and TRBJ1-5; a weak D match, TRBD1 (6 bases). Germline V lookup: CDR1 KGHDR, CDR2 SFDVKD. V dropped 3 bases and J dropped 4 bases, with 9 bases sitting between them. CDR3 size: 14 residues. CDR3 amino acids: CATSDARGNQPQHF. As DNA, the CDR3 is TGTGCCACCAGTGATGCCAGGGGAAATCAGCCCCAGCATTTT.

This clone was seen a single time. The J gene is TRBJ1-2, the V gene TRBV24-1; tentatively, D is TRBD1 (6 bases). The CDR3 is 13 amino acids. Germline CDR1 reads KGHDR; CDR2 reads SFDVKD. V was trimmed by 11 bases and J by 6 bases, leaving 18 bases between them. CDR3 in amino acids: CAISTGLVDGYTF. The CDR3 nucleotides read TGTGCCATCTCGACAGGCCTCGTGGATGGCTACACCTTC.

V usage is TRBV19 and J usage is TRBJ1-4; 8 bases agree with TRBD1. The CDR3 loop spans 14 amino acids. The germline CDR1 and CDR2 sequences are LNHDA and SQIVND (reference sequence). Trimming removed 6 bases from V and 7 bases from J; junction bases left unmatched: 7. The CDR3 is CASRFRGPGEKLFF. The DNA of the CDR3 is TGTGCCAGTAGGTTCAGGGGGCCAGGTGAAAAACTGTTTTTT.

The rearrangement uses TRBV5-6 and TRBJ1-5; D remains unclear. Trimming removed 6 bases from V and 6 bases from J, with 16 bases in between. The germline gives CDR1 SGHDT, CDR2 YYEEEE. The CDR3 totals 14 residues. CDR3 loop: CASTSLRGGQPQHF. The DNA for the CDR3 is TGTGCCAGCACCTCCCTAAGAGGTGGTCAGCCCCAGCATTTT.

The CDR3, as DNA: TGCGCCAGCAGCTTGGTGGGCGGGGGCCCCTACGAGCAGTACTTC. It encodes CASSLVGGGPYEQYF. V and J are TRBV5-1 and TRBJ2-7; maybe TRBD2 (7 bases). The V gene's germline CDR1 is SGHRS and CDR2 YFSETQ. The CDR3 totals 15 residues. V lost 0 bases and J 2 bases, leaving 12 bases between the germline ends.

The rearrangement joins TRBV5-8 to TRBJ2-1; 10 bases align to TRBD1. J was trimmed by 5 bases and V by 0 bases; bases with no gene match: 8. CDR1 and CDR2 (germline): SGHTS, YDEGEE. This CDR3 region has 17 residues. The CDR3 DNA follows: TGTGCCAGCAGCTTGGCGTCGAGACAGGGGGCTAACAATGAGCAGTTCTTC. This translates into CASSLASRQGANNEQFF.

A note on this clone: The same CDR3 is also encoded by other DNA sequences in this sample. The rearrangement uses TRBV10-3 and TRBJ2-1; 7 bases line up with TRBD2. The CDR3 extends over 16 amino acids. Trimming took 0 bases from V and 2 from J; bases not matched to a gene: 4. The V gene's germline CDR1 is ENHRY and CDR2 SYGVKD. The CDR3 loop reads CAISESMAGAYNEQFF. In DNA, the CDR3 is TGTGCCATCAGTGAGTCTATGGCGGGAGCCTACAATGAGCAGTTCTTC.

J is TRBJ2-4 and V is TRBV3-1 (or the pseudogene TRBV3-2); possibly TRBD1 for D (6 bases). V lost 7 bases, J lost 0 bases, and 16 bases lay in between. Germline assignment: CDR1 LGHDT and CDR2 YNNKEL (reference sequence). The CDR3 loop spans 16 amino acids. The CDR3 region is CASTDDRSLAKNIQYF. For the CDR3, the DNA is TGTGCCAGCACCGATGACAGGTCTCTAGCCAAAAACATTCAGTACTTC.

The V gene is TRBV7-8, the J gene TRBJ2-5; TRBD1 aligns across 8 bases. This CDR3 is built from 16 residues. Trimming cost V 2 bases and J 4 bases; bases outside gene matches: 9. Germline V lookup: CDR1 SGHVS, CDR2 FQNEAQ. For the CDR3, the DNA is TGTGCCAGCAGCTTATCACTGGACAGGGTGGGAGAGACCCAGTACTTC. Protein sequence: CASSLSLDRVGETQYF.

This chain joins TRBV7-2 and TRBJ2-3, with TRBD1 as a possible D gene (5 bases). V lost 2 bases and J 3 bases, leaving 9 bases between the germline ends. This CDR3 is built from 14 residues. Germline assignment: CDR1 SGHTA and CDR2 FQGNSA. CDR3 sequence: CASSLKRGTDTQYF. In nucleotides, the CDR3 is TGTGCCAGCAGCTTAAAAAGGGGAACAGATACGCAGTATTTT.

The chain employs TRBV2 and TRBJ1-5, with D uncertain. CDR1 is SNHLY and CDR2 is FYNNEI in the germline V gene. V was shortened by 2 bases and J by 2 bases, with 4 bases between the two germline ends. CDR3 length: 13 residues. The CDR3 nucleotides are TGTGCCAGCAGTGAACAGGGCAATCAGCCCCAGCATTTT. Its translation is CASSEQGNQPQHF.

The DNA of the CDR3 is TGTGCCAGCAGCCCCCCGGGACTAGCGGGAGGGGGCGAGCAGTACTTC. This translates into CASSPPGLAGGGEQYF. The chain couples TRBV7-9 to TRBJ2-7; TRBD2 agrees at 16 bases. The CDR3 spans 16 residues. J gave up 6 bases and V 5 bases, and 7 bases lay outside the gene matches. Germline CDR1 is SEHNR and CDR2 is FQNEAQ (reference sequence).

The chain combines TRBV5-1 with TRBJ2-2; 10 positions agree with TRBD2. Losses at the gene ends were 1 base for V and 5 bases for J; bases not matched to a gene: 2. Germline V gene data show CDR1 as SGHRS and CDR2 as YFSETQ. The CDR3 contains 15 residues. The CDR3 region is CASSLLSGRTGELFF. As DNA, the CDR3 is TGCGCCAGCAGCTTGCTTAGCGGGAGGACCGGGGAGCTGTTTTTT.

Written as DNA, the CDR3 is TGTGCTAGTGGTTTGGTATGGGGGGGGACTAGCGGGAGGATTTACGAGCAGTACTTC. This sequence encodes CASGLVWGGTSGRIYEQYF. The V and J genes are TRBV12-5 and TRBJ2-7, with 15 bases lining up with TRBD2. The CDR3 loop spans 19 amino acids. Per the germline V gene, CDR1 is LGHNT and CDR2 is FRNRAP. Trimming cost V 0 bases and J 4 bases; bases outside gene matches: 10.

The rearrangement uses TRBV29-1 and TRBJ1-4; TRBD1 might be the D (5 bases). V lost 5 bases and J 7 bases, leaving 11 bases between the germline ends. The germline CDR1 and CDR2 sequences are SQVTM and ANQGSEA. CDR3 length equals 12 residues. The CDR3 is CSVKQGGEKLFF. CDR3 in DNA: TGCAGCGTTAAGCAGGGAGGTGAAAAACTGTTTTTT.

The chain joins TRBV5-1 to TRBJ2-1; 7 bases line up with TRBD1. The CDR3 extends over 14 amino acids. CDR1 is SGHRS and CDR2 is YFSETQ in the germline V gene. The V and J ends lost 5 bases and 9 bases, in that order; junction bases with no gene match: 11. The CDR3 sequence is CASSPRQGPVEQFF. The CDR3 nucleotides read TGCGCCAGCAGTCCAAGACAGGGCCCAGTTGAGCAGTTCTTC.

V is TRBV20-1 and J is TRBJ2-7; 7 bases agree with TRBD1. Unmatched junction bases numbered 3, after V lost 6 bases and J lost 4 bases. CDR3 length equals 11 residues. Germline-derived CDR1 and CDR2 are DFQATT and SNEGSKA (reference sequence). The CDR3 sequence: CSATGEYEQYF. The CDR3 DNA reads as TGCAGTGCCACAGGGGAATACGAGCAGTACTTC.

This sequence joins TRBV2 and TRBJ2-7, with 11 bases aligning to TRBD1. Germline V gene lookup returns CDR1 SNHLY and CDR2 FYNNEI. This CDR3 contains 14 residues. V trimming: 6 bases; J trimming: 3 bases; junction bases outside the gene matches: 4. CDR3 nucleotides: TGTGCCAGCAGGGGGACAGGGGGAATCTACGAGCAGTACTTC. It yields the protein CASRGTGGIYEQYF. Supplemented by reference TRBV2 and TRBJ2-7, the full variable domain reads EPEVTQTPSHQVTQMGQEVILRCVPISNHLYFYWYRQILGQKVEFLVSFYNNEISEKSEIFDDQFSVERPDGSNFTLKIRSTKLEDSAMYFCASRGTGGIYEQYFGPGTRLTVT.